The TCR beta chain described here comes from a study of monozygotic twins with cystic fibrosis. Study-wide findings and caveats: Nucleotide-identical clonotype sharing was significantly higher within monozygotic CF twin pairs than between unrelated CF individuals.

The J segment lost 0 bases and the V segment lost 5 bases, leaving 5 bases of the junction unmatched. This CDR3 comprises 16 residues. Germline values: CDR1 MGHDK, CDR2 SYGVNS. Of note for this clone: Antigen unknown.

Using immunoSEQ multiplex PCR, the repertoire was profiled, and TCRdb retains in-frame clones only, with some absent. The sample shows 20,000 to 25,000 clones, 95% to 98% of them seen only once. The chain links TRBV25-1 to TRBJ1-3, with 9 bases lining up with TRBD1. The sequence was collected from a girl aged 10 to 17 with cystic fibrosis. Sequencing was done on a sample of blood. CDR3 sequence (DNA): TGTGCCAGCAGTTCCCCGGGACAGGGCTCTGGAAACACCATATATTTT. Residues: CASSSPGQGSGNTIYF.